This is a list of T cell receptor beta chains from one sample in a study of immune evolution from preneoplasia to lung adenocarcinoma. Clones were sequenced by immunoSEQ multiplex PCR, and TCRdb holds only the in-frame ones, with some missing. The sample carries 11,000 to 15,000 clones, around 84% recorded once. Source material: FFPE minimally invasive lung adenocarcinoma tissue. These receptors were obtained from a person aged 60 to 80 with lung adenocarcinoma. Both conserved end residues are part of each CDR3. The order of the fields is J gene, V gene, CDR3 protein.

J: TRBJ2-7; V: TRBV15; CDR3: CASGRGGESDEQYF
J: TRBJ2-1; V: TRBV7-6; CDR3: CASSLMATSSYNEQFF
J: TRBJ2-5; V: TRBV11-2; CDR3: CASSLRITLQETQYF
J: TRBJ1-6; V: TRBV2; CDR3: CASSDRRHNSPLHF
J: TRBJ2-1; V: TRBV7-6; CDR3: CASSPSGSIEQFF
J: TRBJ2-2; V: TRBV21-1; CDR3: CASSKVGSTGELFF
J: TRBJ2-7; V: TRBV14; CDR3: CASSRGWTSDYEQYF
J: TRBJ1-3; V: TRBV9; CDR3: CASSVAGVSGNTIYF
J: TRBJ2-5; V: TRBV18; CDR3: CASSPTGPQETQYF
J: TRBJ2-3; V: TRBV18; CDR3: CASSSGLAGASTDTQYF
J: TRBJ2-5; V: TRBV2; CDR3: CASRSGAETQYF
J: TRBJ1-5; V: TRBV4-1; CDR3: CASSGGQGGQPQHF
J: TRBJ1-2; V: TRBV27; CDR3: CASRGPGGTDMFYGYTF
J: TRBJ2-2; V: TRBV10-3; CDR3: CAINNAPGTGELFF
J: TRBJ2-3; V: TRBV28; CDR3: CASRAGQGNSDTQYF
J: TRBJ2-1; V: TRBV10-1; CDR3: CASSATRVQDEQFF
J: TRBJ2-5; V: TRBV7-6; CDR3: CASSQGLPGQETQYF
J: TRBJ1-1; V: TRBV7-3; CDR3: CASSQRGGTEAFF
J: TRBJ2-3; V: TRBV27; CDR3: CASSPSSSSPDTQYF
J: TRBJ2-5; V: TRBV30; CDR3: CAWSDRGPGETQYF
J: TRBJ1-6; V: TRBV7-9; CDR3: CASSLGLVSPLHF
J: TRBJ1-2; V: TRBV5-5; CDR3: CASSIHLRDKTVNYGYTF
J: TRBJ1-2; V: TRBV2; CDR3: CASSDLGGYGYTF
J: TRBJ2-2; V: TRBV5-6; CDR3: CASSAAGPHTGELFF
J: TRBJ1-1; V: TRBV10-3; CDR3: CAISQGGNTEAFF
J: TRBJ2-1; V: TRBV4-3; CDR3: CASSHFLDRVYNEQFF
J: TRBJ2-7; V: TRBV4-3; CDR3: CASSQDPTGAYEQYF
J: TRBJ1-2; V: TRBV19; CDR3: CASSPNPGGGYTF
J: TRBJ1-5; V: TRBV2; CDR3: CASSFRGEGNQPQHF
J: TRBJ2-5; V: TRBV28; CDR3: CASSFSWTGGRETQYF
J: TRBJ2-5; V: TRBV15; CDR3: CATIHRDRTLLGVRETQYF
J: TRBJ2-2; V: TRBV5-6; CDR3: CASSPRAGANTGELFF
J: TRBJ2-7; V: TRBV29-1; CDR3: CSAYRSQGASSNSYEQYF
J: TRBJ2-7; V: TRBV19; CDR3: CASRHLRDKRHEQYF
J: TRBJ1-2; V: TRBV30; CDR3: CAWIRAGRNNYGYTF